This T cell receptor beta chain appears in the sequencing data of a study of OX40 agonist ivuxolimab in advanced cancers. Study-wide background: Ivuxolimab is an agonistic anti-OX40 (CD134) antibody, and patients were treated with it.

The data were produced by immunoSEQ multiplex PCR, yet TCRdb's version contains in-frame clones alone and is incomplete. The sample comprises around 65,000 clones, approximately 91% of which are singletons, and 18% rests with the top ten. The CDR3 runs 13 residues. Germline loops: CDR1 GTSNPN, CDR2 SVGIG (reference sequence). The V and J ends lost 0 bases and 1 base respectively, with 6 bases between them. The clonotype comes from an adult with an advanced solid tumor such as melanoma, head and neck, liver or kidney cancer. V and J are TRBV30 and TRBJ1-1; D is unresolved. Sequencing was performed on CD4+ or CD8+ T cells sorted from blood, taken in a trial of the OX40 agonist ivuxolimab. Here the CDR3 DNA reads TGTGCCTGGAGTGTAATGGGGAACACTGAAGCTTTCTTT. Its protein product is CAWSVMGNTEAFF.